Only one count was recorded for the clone carrying this TCR beta chain. Its specificity is not known. The PCR made use of 60 Vbeta and 13 Jbeta primers. The assay was immunoSEQ multiplex PCR, and TCRdb's table has in-frame clones only and misses some. This table holds more than 150,000 clones, roughly 84% found once. This record comes from a study of cytomegalovirus exposure and HLA in healthy donors. Study findings and constraints: Most CMV-associated TCR beta chains appeared HLA-restricted in a later analysis.

With 0 bases removed from V and 6 bases from J, the gap between germline ends came to 11 bases. The CDR3 covers 15 residues. Germline V gene sequence: CDR1 MNHNS, CDR2 SASEGT. Sequenced input: PBMCs. This TCR was recovered from a girl under two years old in good health and CMV-seronegative. The genes are TRBV6-1 and TRBJ2-2, with D maybe TRBD2 (6 bases). The CDR3 sequence is CASSEAGGGAGELFF. The CDR3 DNA is TGTGCCAGCAGTGAAGCCGGTGGAGGGGCCGGGGAGCTGTTTTTT.